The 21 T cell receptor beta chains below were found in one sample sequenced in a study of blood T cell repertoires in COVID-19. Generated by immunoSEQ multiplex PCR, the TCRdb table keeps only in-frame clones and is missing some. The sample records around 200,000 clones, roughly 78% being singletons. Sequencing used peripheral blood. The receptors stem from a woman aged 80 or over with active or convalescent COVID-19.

CDR3 DNA: TGTGCCAGCAGCCACCCCGGGGGGCTGTTCACTGAAGCTTTCTTT. This encodes CASSHPGGLFTEAFF. The gene calls are TRBV2 and TRBJ1-1; D perhaps matches TRBD1 (6 bases). V lost 6 bases to trimming and J lost 4 bases, with 18 bases between them. The CDR3 is 15 amino acids. Per the germline V gene, CDR1 is SNHLY and CDR2 is FYNNEI.

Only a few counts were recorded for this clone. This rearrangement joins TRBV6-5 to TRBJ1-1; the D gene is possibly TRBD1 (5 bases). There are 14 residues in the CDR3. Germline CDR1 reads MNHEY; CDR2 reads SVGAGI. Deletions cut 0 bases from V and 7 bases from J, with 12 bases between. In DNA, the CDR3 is TGTGCCAGCAGTTACTCGGCAGGGCGATATGAAGCTTTCTTT. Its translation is CASSYSAGRYEAFF.

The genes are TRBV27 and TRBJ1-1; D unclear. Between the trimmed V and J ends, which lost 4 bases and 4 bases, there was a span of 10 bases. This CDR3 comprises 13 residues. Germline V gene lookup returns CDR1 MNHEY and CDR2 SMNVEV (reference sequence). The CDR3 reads CASSYSGRTEAFF. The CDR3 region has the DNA TGTGCCAGCAGTTATAGCGGACGCACTGAAGCTTTCTTT.

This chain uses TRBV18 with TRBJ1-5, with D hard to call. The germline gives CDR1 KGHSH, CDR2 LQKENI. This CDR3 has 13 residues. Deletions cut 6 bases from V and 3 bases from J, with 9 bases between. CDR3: CASSGGINQPQHF. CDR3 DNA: TGTGCCAGCTCCGGTGGTATCAATCAGCCCCAGCATTTT.

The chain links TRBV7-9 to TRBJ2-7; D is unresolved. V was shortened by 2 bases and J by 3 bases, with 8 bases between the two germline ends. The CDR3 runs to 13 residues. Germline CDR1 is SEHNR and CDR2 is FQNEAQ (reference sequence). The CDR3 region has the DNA TGTGCCAGCAGCTTATTTGTAGACTACGAGCAGTACTTC. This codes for CASSLFVDYEQYF.

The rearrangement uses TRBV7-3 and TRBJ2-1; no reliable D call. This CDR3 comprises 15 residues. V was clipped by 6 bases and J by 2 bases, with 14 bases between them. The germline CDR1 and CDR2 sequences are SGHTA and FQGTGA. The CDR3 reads CASSWSLLPYNEQFF. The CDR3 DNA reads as TGTGCCAGCAGTTGGTCCTTACTTCCCTACAATGAGCAGTTCTTC.

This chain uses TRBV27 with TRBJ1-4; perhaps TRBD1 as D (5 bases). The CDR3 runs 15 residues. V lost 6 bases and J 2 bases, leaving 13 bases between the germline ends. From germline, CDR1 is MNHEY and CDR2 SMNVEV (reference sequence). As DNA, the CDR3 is TGTGCCAGCAGCACCGGACACTCTACTAATGAAAAACTGTTTTTT. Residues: CASSTGHSTNEKLFF. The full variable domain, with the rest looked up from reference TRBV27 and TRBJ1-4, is EAQVTQNPRYLITVTGKKLTVTCSQNMNHEYMSWYRQDPGLGLRQIYYSMNVEVTDKGDVPEGYKVSRKEKRNFPLILESPSPNQTSLYFCASSTGHSTNEKLFFGSGTQLSVL.

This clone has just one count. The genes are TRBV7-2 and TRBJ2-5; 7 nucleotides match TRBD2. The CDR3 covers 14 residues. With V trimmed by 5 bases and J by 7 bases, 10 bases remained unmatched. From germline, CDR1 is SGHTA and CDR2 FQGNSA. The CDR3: CASSAPSGRGTQYF. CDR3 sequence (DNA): TGTGCCAGCAGCGCGCCTAGCGGTCGGGGGACCCAGTACTTC.

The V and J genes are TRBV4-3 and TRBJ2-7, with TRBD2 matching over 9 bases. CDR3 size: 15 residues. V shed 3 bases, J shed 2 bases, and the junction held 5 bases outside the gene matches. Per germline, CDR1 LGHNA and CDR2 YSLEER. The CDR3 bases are TGCGCCAGCAGCCAGACGCGCGGGAGGGCCTACGAGCAGTACTTC. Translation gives CASSQTRGRAYEQYF.

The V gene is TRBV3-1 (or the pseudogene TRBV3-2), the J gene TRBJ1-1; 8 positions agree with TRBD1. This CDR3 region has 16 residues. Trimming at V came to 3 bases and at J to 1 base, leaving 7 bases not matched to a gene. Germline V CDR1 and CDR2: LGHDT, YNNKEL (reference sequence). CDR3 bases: TGTGCCAGCAGCCATCTCGCCGGGACAGGGAACACTGAAGCTTTCTTT. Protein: CASSHLAGTGNTEAFF.

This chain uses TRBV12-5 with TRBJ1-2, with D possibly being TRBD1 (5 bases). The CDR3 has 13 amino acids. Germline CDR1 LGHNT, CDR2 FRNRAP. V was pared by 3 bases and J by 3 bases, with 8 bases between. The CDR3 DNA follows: TGTGCTAGTGGTTTAACCAGGGACTATGGCTACACCTTC. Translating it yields CASGLTRDYGYTF.

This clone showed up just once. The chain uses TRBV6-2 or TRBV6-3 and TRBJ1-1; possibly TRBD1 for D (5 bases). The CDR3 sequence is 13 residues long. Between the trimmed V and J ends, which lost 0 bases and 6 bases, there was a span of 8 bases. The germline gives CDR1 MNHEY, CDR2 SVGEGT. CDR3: CASSYSSRAEAFF. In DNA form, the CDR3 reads TGTGCCAGCAGTTACTCGAGCAGGGCTGAAGCTTTCTTT.

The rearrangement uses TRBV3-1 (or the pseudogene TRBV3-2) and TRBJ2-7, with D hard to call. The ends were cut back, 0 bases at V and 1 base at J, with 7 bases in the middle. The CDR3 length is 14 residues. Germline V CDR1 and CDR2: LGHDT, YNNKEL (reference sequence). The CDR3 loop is CASSQEQQSYEQYF. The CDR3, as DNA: TGTGCCAGCAGCCAAGAACAACAGTCCTACGAGCAGTACTTC.

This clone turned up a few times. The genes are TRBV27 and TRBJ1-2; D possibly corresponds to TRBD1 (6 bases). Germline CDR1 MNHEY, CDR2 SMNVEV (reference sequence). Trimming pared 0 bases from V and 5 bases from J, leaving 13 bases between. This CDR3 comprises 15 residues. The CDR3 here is CASSLSPGVLYGYTF. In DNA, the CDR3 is TGTGCCAGCAGTTTATCACCAGGGGTGCTGTATGGCTACACCTTC.

The CDR3: CASSGQGSNQPQHF. CDR3 DNA: TGTGCCAGCTCAGGCCAGGGAAGCAATCAGCCCCAGCATTTT. V usage is TRBV18 and J usage is TRBJ1-5; perhaps TRBD1 as D (5 bases). The CDR3 consists of 14 residues. Germline CDR1 reads KGHSH; CDR2 reads LQKENI. V lost 5 bases and J 1 base, leaving 9 bases between the germline ends.

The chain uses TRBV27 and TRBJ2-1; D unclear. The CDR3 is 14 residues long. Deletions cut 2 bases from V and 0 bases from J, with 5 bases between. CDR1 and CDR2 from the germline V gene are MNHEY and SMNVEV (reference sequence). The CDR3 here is CASSLESSYNEQFF. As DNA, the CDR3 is TGTGCCAGCAGTTTAGAGAGCTCCTACAATGAGCAGTTCTTC.

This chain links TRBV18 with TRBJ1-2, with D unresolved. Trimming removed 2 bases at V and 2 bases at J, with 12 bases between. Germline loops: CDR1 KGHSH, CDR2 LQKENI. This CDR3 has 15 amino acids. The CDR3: CASSPSGTGNYGYTF. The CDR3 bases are TGTGCCAGCTCACCATCCGGAACGGGGAACTATGGCTACACCTTC.

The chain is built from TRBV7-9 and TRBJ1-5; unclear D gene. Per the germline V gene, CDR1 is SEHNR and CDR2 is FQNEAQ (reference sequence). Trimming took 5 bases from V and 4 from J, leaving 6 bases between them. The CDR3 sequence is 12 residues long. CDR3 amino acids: CASSARNQPQHF. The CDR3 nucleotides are TGTGCCAGCAGCGCGCGAAATCAGCCCCAGCATTTT. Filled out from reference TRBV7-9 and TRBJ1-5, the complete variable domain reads DTGVSQNPRHKITKRGQNVTFRCDPISEHNRLYWYRQTLGQGPEFLTYFQNEAQLEKSRLLSDRFSAERPKGSFSTLEIQRTEQGDSAMYLCASSARNQPQHFGDGTRLSIL.

This chain's CDR3 is CSVVKGQGETQYF. Written as DNA, the CDR3 is TGCAGCGTTGTTAAGGGACAGGGGGAGACCCAGTACTTC. The gene calls are TRBV29-1 and TRBJ2-5; 10 bases are shared with TRBD1. Germline V CDR1 and CDR2: SQVTM, ANQGSEA. Unmatched junction bases numbered 4, after V lost 4 bases and J lost 5 bases. CDR3 length: 13 residues.

CDR3 DNA: TGTGCCAGCAGTTTACCGGTGCCTAGCACAGATACGCAGTATTTT. It specifies CASSLPVPSTDTQYF. This chain links TRBV28 with TRBJ2-3; D call uncertain. V shed 2 bases and J shed 0 bases, with 9 bases lying between them. The CDR3 runs 15 residues. The V gene's germline CDR1 is MDHEN and CDR2 SYDVKM.

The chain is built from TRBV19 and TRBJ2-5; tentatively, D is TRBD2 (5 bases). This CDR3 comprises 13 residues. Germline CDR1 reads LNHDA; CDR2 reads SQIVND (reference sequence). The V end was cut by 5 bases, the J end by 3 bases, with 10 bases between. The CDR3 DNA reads TGTGCCAGTAGTGGACTTTCTAAAGAGACCCAGTACTTC. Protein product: CASSGLSKETQYF.